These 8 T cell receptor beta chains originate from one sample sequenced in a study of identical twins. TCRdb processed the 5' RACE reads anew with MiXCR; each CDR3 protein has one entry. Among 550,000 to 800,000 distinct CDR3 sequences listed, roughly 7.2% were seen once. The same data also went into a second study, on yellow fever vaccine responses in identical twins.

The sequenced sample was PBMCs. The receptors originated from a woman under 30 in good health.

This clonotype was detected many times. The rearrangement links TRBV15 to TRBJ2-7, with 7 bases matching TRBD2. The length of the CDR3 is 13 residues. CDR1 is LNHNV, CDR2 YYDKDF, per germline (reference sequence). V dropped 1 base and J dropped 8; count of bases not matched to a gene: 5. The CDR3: CATSRVREGKQYF. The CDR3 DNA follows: TGTGCCACCAGCAGAGTCAGGGAGGGTAAGCAGTACTTC. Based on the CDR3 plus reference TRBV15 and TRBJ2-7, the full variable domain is DAMVIQNPRYQVTQFGKPVTLSCSQTLNHNVMYWYQQKSSQAPKLLFHYYDKDFNNEADTPDNFQSRRPNTSFCFLDIRSPGLGDTAMYLCATSRVREGKQYFGPGTRLTVT.

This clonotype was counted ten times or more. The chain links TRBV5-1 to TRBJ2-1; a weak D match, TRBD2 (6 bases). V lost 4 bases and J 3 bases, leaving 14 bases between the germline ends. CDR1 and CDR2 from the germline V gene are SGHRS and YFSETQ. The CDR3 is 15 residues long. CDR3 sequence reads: CASSGSGKVYNEQFF. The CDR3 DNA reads TGCGCCAGCAGCGGTAGCGGAAAGGTCTACAATGAGCAGTTCTTC. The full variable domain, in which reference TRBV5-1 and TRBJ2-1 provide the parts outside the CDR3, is KAGVTQTPRYLIKTRGQQVTLSCSPISGHRSVSWYQQTPGQGLQFLFEYFSETQRNKGNFPGRFSGRQFSNSRSEMNVSTLELGDSALYLCASSGSGKVYNEQFFGPGTRLTVL.

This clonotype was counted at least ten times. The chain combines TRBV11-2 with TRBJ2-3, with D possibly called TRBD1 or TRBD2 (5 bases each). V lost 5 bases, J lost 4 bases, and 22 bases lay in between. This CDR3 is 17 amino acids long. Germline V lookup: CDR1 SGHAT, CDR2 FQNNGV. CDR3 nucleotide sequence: TGTGCCAGCAGCCCCAGAGGGGCAGGTGCAGTCGCAGATACGCAGTATTTT. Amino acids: CASSPRGAGAVADTQYF.

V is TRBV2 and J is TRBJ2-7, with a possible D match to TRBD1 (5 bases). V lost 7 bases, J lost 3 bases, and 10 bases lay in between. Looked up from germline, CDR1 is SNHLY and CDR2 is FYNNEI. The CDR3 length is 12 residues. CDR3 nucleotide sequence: TGTGCCAGCACCGAGACAGACTACGAGCAGTACTTC. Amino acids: CASTETDYEQYF. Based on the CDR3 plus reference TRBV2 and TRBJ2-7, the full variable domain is EPEVTQTPSHQVTQMGQEVILRCVPISNHLYFYWYRQILGQKVEFLVSFYNNEISEKSEIFDDQFSVERPDGSNFTLKIRSTKLEDSAMYFCASTETDYEQYFGPGTRLTVT.

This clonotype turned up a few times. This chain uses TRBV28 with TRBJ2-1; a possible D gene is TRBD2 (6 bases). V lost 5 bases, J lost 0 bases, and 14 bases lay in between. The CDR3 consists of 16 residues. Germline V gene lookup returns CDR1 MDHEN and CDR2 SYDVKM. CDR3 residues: CASSPSRGNSYNEQFF. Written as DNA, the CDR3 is TGTGCCAGCAGTCCTTCCCGGGGGAACTCCTACAATGAGCAGTTCTTC.

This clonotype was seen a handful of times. The DNA for the CDR3 is TGCGCCAGCAGCCAACCAACCGGGACAGGGGGTTTCTACTTC. It codes for CASSQPTGTGGFYF. The chain has TRBV4-1 and TRBJ2-4; 11 nucleotides line up with TRBD1. This CDR3 has 14 residues. With 2 bases clipped from V and 16 bases from J, the junction kept 10 bases outside the gene matches. Per the germline V gene, CDR1 is MGHRA and CDR2 is YSYEKL.

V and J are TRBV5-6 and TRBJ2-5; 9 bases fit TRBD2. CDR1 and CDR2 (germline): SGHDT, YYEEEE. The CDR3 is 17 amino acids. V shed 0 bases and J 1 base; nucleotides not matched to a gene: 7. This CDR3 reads CASSLGISGGFQETQYF. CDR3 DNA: TGTGCCAGCAGCTTGGGGATTAGCGGGGGCTTCCAAGAGACCCAGTACTTC.

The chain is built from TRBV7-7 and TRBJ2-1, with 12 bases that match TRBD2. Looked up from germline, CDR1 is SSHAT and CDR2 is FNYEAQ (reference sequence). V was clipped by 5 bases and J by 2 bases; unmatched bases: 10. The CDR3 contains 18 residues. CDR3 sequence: CASSLKGLAGGTYNEQFF. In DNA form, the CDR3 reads TGTGCCAGCAGCCTGAAGGGTCTAGCGGGGGGGACCTACAATGAGCAGTTCTTC.